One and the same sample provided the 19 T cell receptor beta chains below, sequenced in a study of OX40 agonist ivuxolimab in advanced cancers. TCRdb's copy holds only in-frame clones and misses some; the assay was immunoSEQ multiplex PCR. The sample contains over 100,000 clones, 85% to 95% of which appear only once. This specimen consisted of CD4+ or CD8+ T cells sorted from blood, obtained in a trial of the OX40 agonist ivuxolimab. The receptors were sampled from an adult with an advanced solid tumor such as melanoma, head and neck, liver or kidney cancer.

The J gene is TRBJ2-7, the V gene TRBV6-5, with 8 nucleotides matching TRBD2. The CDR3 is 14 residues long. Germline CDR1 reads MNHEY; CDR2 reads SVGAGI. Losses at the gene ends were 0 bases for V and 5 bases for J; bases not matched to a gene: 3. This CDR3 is CASSYSSGVNEQYF. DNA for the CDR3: TGTGCCAGCAGTTACTCTAGCGGGGTCAACGAGCAGTACTTC.

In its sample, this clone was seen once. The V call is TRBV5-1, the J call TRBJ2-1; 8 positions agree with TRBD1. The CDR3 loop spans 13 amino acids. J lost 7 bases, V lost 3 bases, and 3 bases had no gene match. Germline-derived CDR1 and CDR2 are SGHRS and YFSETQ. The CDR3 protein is CASSSWTGNEQFF. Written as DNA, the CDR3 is TGCGCCAGCAGCTCATGGACAGGGAATGAGCAGTTCTTC.

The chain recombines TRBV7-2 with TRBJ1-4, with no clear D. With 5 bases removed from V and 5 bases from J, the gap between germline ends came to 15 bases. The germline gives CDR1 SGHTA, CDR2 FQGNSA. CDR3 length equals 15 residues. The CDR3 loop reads CASSPQEGRNEKLFF. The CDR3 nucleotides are TGTGCCAGCAGCCCCCAGGAGGGAAGGAATGAAAAACTGTTTTTT.

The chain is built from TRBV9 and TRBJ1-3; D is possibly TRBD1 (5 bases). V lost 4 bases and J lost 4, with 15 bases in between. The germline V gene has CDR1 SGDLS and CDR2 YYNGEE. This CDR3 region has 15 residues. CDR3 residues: CASSPGGVLGNTIYF. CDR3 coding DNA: TGTGCCAGCAGCCCCGGGGGTGTCCTGGGAAACACCATATATTTT.

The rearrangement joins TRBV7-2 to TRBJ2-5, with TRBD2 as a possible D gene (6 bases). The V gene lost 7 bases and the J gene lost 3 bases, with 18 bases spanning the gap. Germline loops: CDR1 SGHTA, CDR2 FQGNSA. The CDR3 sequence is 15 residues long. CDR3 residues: CASTGFGGSEETQYF. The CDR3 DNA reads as TGTGCCAGCACCGGGTTTGGGGGGTCCGAAGAGACCCAGTACTTC.

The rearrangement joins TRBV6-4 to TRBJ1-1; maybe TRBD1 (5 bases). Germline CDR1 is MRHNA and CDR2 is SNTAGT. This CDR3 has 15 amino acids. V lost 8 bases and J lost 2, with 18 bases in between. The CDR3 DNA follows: TGTGCCAGCCGGCATTGGGGCCTGAGAAACACTGAAGCTTTCTTT. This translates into CASRHWGLRNTEAFF.

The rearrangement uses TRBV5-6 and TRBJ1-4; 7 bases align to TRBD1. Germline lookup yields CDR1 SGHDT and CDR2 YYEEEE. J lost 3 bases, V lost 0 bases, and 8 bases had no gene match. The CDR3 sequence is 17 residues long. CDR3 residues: CASSLVGQSTANEKLFF. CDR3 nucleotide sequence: TGTGCCAGCAGCTTGGTGGGACAGTCAACCGCTAATGAAAAACTGTTTTTT.

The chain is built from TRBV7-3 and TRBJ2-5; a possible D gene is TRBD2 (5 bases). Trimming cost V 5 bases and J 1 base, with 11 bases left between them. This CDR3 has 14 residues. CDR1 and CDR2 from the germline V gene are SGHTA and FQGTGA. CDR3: CASSLGSAQETQYF. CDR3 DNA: TGTGCCAGCAGCCTGGGGAGTGCCCAAGAGACCCAGTACTTC.

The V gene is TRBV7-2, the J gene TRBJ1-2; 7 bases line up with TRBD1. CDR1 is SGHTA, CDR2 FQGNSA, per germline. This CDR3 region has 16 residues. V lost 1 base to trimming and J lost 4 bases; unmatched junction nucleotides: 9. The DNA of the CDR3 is TGTGCCAGCAGCTTAGGGGTTTATGGGACAGCCTATGGCTACACCTTC. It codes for CASSLGVYGTAYGYTF.

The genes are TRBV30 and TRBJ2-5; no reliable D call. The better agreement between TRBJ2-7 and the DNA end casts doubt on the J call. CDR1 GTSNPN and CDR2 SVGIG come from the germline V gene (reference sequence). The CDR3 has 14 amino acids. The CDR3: CAWSVPGMGYEQYF. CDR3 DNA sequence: TGTGCCTGGAGTGTACCAGGAATGGGGTACGAGCAGTACTTC.

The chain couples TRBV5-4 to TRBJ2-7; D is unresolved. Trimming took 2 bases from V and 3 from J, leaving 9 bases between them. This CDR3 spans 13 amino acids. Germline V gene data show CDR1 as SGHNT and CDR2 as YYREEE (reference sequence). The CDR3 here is CASSFPGYYEQYF. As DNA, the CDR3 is TGTGCCAGCAGCTTCCCCGGATACTACGAGCAGTACTTC.

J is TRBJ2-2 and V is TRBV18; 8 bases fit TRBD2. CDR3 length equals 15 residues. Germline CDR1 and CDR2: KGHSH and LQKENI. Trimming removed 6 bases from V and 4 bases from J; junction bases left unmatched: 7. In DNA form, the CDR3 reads TGTGCCAGCTCCTCCGGGACTAGGGGCACCGGGGAGCTGTTTTTT. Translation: CASSSGTRGTGELFF.

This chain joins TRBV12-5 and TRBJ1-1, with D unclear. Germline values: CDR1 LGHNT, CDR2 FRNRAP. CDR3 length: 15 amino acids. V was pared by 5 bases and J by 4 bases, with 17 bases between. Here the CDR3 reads CASGPLFSLGTEAFF. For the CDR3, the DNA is TGTGCTAGTGGTCCGCTATTTTCACTGGGCACTGAAGCTTTCTTT.

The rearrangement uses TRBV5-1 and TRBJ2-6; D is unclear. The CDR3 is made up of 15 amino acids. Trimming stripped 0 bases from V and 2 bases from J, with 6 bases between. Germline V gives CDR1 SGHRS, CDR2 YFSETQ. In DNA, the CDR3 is TGCGCCAGCAGCTTGGATGGGGCTGGGGCCAACGTCCTGACTTTC. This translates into CASSLDGAGANVLTF.

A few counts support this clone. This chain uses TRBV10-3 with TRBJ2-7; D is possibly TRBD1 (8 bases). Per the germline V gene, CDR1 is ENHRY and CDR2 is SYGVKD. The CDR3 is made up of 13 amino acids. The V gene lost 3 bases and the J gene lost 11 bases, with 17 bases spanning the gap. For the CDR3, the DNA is TGTGCCATCAGTGATGGGCAGGGGGCGGGGGAGTACTTC. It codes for CAISDGQGAGEYF.

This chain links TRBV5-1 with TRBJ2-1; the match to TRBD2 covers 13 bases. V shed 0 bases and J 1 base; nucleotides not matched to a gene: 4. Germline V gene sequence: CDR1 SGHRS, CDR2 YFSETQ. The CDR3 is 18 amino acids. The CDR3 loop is CASSLGGLAGTSYNEQFF. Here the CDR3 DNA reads TGCGCCAGCAGCTTGGGGGGACTAGCGGGAACATCCTACAATGAGCAGTTCTTC.

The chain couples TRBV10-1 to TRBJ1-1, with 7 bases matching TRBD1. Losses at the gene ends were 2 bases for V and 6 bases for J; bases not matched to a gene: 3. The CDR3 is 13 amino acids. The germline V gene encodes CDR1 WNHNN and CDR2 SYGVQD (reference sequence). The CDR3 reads CASSEGQAPEAFF. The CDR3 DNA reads TGCGCCAGCAGTGAGGGACAGGCCCCTGAAGCTTTCTTT.

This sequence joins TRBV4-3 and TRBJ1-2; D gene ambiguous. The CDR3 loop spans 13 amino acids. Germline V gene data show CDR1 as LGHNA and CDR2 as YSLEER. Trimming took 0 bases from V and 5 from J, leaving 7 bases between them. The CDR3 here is CASSQDRRYGYTF. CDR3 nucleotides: TGCGCCAGCAGCCAAGATAGACGGTATGGCTACACCTTC.

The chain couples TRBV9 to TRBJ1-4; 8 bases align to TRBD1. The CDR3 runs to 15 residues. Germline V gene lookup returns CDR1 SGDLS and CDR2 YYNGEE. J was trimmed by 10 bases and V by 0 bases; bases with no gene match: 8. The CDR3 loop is CASSVDRGRSGKLFF. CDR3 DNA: TGTGCCAGCAGCGTAGACAGGGGGAGGTCGGGAAAACTGTTTTTT.